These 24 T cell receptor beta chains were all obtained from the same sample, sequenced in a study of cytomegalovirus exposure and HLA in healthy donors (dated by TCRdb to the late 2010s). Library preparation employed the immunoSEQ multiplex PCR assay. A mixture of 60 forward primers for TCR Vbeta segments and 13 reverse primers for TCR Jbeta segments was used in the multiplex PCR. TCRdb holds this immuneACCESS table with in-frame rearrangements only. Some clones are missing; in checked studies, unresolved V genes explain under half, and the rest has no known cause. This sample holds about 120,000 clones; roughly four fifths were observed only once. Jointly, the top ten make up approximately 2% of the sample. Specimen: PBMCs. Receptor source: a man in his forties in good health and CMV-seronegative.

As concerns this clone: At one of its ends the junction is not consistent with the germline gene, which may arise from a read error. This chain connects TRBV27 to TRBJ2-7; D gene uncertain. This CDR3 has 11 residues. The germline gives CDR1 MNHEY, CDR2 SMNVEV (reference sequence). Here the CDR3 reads CVSSSPSEQYF. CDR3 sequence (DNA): TGTGTCAGCAGTTCCCCCAGCGAGCAGTACTTC.

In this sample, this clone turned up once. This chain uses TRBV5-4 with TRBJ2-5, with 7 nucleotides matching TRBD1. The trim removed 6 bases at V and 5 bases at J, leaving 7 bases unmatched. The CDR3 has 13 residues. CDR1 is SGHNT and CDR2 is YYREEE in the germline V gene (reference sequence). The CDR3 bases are TGTGCCAGCACCCAAGGGGGCGGGGAGACCCAGTACTTC. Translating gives CASTQGGGETQYF. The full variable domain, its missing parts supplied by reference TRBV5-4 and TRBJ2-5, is ETGVTQSPTHLIKTRGQQVTLRCSSQSGHNTVSWYQQALGQGPQFIFQYYREEENGRGNFPPRFSGLQFPNYSSELNVNALELDDSALYLCASTQGGGETQYFGPGTRLLVL.

The CDR3 DNA sequence: TGTGCCAGCAACTCGCGTGCCGGGGAGCTGTTTTTT. Protein: CASNSRAGELFF. This chain connects TRBV6-5 to TRBJ2-2, with no clear D. V was trimmed by 7 bases and J by 6 bases, leaving 9 bases between them. The CDR3 contains 12 residues. CDR1 and CDR2 (germline): MNHEY, SVGAGI.

This chain's CDR3 is CASSVGQGIVETQYF. The DNA of the CDR3 is TGTGCCAGCAGCGTTGGACAGGGAATCGTAGAGACCCAGTACTTC. The chain carries TRBV9 and TRBJ2-5; TRBD1 matches at 8 bases. This CDR3 has 15 amino acids. Per germline, CDR1 SGDLS and CDR2 YYNGEE. J lost 4 bases, V lost 2 bases, and 7 bases had no gene match.

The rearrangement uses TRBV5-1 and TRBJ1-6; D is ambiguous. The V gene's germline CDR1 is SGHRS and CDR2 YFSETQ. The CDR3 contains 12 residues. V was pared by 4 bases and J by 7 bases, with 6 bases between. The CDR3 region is CASSPGNSPLHF. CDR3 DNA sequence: TGCGCCAGCAGCCCAGGAAATTCACCCCTCCACTTT.

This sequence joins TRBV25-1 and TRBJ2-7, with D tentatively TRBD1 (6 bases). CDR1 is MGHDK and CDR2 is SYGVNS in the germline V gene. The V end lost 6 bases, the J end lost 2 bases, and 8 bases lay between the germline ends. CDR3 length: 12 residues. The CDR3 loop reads CASRQGPYEQYF. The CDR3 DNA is TGTGCCAGCAGGCAGGGGCCCTACGAGCAGTACTTC.

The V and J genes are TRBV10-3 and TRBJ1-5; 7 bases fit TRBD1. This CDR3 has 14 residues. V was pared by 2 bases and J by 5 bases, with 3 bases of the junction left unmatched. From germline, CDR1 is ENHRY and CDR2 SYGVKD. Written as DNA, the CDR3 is TGTGCCATCAGTGAGCGACAGGGCGATCAGCCCCAGCATTTT. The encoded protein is CAISERQGDQPQHF.

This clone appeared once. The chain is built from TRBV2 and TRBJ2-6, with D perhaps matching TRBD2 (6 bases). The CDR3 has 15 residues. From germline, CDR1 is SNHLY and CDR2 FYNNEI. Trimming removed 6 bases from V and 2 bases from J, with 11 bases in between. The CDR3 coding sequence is TGTGCCAGCAGGGATCCGGGAGCTGGGGCCAACGTCCTGACTTTC. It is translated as CASRDPGAGANVLTF.

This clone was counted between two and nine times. The CDR3 protein is CASSPPSGPYEQYF. The CDR3 DNA is TGTGCCAGCTCACCACCGTCAGGCCCCTACGAGCAGTACTTC. The chain has TRBV18 and TRBJ2-7, with D unclear. The germline CDR1 and CDR2 sequences are KGHSH and LQKENI. Trimming cost V 0 bases and J 2 bases, with 8 bases left between them. The CDR3 spans 14 residues.

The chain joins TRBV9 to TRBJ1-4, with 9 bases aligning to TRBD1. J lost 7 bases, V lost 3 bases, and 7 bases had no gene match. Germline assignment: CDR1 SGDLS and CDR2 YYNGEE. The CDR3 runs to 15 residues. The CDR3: CASSARTGEGEKLFF. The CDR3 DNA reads TGTGCCAGCAGCGCTCGGACAGGGGAGGGTGAAAAACTGTTTTTT.

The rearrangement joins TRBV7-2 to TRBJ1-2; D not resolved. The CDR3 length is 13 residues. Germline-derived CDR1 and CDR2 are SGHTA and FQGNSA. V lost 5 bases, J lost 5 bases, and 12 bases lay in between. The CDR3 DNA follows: TGTGCCAGCAGCCAAGGGAGTGGGTATGGCTACACCTTC. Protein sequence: CASSQGSGYGYTF.

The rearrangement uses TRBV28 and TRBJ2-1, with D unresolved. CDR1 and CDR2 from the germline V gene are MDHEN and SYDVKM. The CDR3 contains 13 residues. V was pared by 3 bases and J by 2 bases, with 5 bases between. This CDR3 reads CASSFTAYNEQFF. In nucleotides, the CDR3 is TGTGCCAGCAGTTTTACGGCCTACAATGAGCAGTTCTTC.

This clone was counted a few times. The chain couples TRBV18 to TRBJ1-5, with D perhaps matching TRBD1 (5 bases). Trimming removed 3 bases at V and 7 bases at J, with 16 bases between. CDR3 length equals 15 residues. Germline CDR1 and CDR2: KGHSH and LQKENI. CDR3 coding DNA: TGTGCCAGCTCACCGGGCGCGGAGGGGAGCCAGCCCCAGCATTTT. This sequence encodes CASSPGAEGSQPQHF.

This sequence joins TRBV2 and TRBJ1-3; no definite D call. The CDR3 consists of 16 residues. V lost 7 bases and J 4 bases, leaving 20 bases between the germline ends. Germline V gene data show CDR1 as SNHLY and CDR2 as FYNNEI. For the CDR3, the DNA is TGTGCCAGCATTCGAGGAGCAGTGTCGTCGGGAAACACCATATATTTT. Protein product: CASIRGAVSSGNTIYF. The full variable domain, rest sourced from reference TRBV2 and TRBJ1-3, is EPEVTQTPSHQVTQMGQEVILRCVPISNHLYFYWYRQILGQKVEFLVSFYNNEISEKSEIFDDQFSVERPDGSNFTLKIRSTKLEDSAMYFCASIRGAVSSGNTIYFGEGSWLTVV.

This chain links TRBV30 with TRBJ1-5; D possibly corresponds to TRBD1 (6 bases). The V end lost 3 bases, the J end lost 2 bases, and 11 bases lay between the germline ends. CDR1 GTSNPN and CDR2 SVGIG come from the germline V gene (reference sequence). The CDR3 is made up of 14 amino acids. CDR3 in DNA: TGTGCCTGGAGCGCCGGACAGCGCAATCAGCCCCAGCATTTT. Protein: CAWSAGQRNQPQHF.

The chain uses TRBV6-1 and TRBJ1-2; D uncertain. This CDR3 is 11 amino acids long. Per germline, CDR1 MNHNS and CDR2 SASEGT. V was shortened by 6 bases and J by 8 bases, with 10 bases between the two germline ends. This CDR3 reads CASSGSGGYTF. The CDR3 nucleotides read TGTGCCAGCAGCGGGTCGGGAGGCTACACCTTC.

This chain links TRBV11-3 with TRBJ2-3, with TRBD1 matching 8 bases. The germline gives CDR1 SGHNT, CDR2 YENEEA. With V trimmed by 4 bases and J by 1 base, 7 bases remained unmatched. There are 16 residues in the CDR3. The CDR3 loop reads CASSSRRGQGTDTQYF. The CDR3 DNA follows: TGTGCCAGCAGCTCCCGAAGGGGACAGGGCACAGATACGCAGTATTTT. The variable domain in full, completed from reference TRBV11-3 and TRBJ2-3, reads EAGVVQSPRYKIIEKKQPVAFWCNPISGHNTLYWYLQNLGQGPELLIRYENEEAVDDSQLPKDRFSAERLKGVDSTLKIQPAELGDSAVYLCASSSRRGQGTDTQYFGPGTRLTVL.

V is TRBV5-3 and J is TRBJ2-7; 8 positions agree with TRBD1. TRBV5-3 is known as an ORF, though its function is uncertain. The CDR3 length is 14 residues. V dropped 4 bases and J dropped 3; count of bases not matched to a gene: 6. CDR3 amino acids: CARSRIGQGYEQYF. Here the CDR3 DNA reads TGTGCCAGAAGCAGGATCGGACAGGGCTACGAGCAGTACTTC.

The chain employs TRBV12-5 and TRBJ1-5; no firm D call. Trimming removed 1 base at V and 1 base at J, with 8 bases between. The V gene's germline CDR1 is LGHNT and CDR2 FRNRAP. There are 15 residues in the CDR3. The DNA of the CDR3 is TGTGCTAGTGGTTTGGATAGACTAAGCAATCAGCCCCAGCATTTT. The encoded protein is CASGLDRLSNQPQHF.

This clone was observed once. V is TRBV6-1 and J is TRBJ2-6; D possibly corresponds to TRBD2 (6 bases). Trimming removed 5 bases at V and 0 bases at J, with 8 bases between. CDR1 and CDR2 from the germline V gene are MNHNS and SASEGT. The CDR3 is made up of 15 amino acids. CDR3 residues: CASSQGLSGANVLTF. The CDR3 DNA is TGTGCCAGCAGTCAGGGACTCTCTGGGGCCAACGTCCTGACTTTC.

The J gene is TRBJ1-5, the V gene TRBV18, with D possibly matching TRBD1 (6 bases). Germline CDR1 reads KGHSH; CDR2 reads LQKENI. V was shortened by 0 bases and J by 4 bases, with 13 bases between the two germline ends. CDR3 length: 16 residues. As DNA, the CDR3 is TGTGCCAGCTCACCACCGGCAGGGGCCGGGAATCAGCCCCAGCATTTT. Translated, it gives CASSPPAGAGNQPQHF.

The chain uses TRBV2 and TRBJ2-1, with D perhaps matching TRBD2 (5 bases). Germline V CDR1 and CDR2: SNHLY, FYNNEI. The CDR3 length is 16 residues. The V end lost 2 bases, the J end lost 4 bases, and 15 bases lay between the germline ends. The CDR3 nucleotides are TGTGCCAGCAGTGAAAACCCGCGGGCCGAATACAATGAGCAGTTCTTC. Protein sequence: CASSENPRAEYNEQFF.

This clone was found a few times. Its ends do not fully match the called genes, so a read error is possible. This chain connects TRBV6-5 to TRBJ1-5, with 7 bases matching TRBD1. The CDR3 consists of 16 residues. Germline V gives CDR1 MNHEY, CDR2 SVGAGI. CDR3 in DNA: TGTGCCAGCAGTAACTCCAACAGGGGTGGTAATCAGCCCCAGCATTTT. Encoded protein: CASSNSNRGGNQPQHF.

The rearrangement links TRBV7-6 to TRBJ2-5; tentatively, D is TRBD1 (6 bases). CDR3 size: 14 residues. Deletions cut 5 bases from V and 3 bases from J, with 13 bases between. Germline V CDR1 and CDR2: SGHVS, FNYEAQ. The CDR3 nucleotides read TGTGCCAGCAGCGAACAGGGAATTGAAGAGACCCAGTACTTC. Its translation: CASSEQGIEETQYF.